This T cell receptor (beta chain) was profiled in a study of blood T cell repertoires in COVID-19. Authors' data handling: From reference gene primer amplification, estimates of nucleated cell counts were derived. Assay used: immunoSEQ multiplex PCR; TCRdb lists only in-frame clones, some missing. The V and J calls and clone size are taken from that table; D and trimming were inferred from the DNA. This sample carries about 120,000 clones, almost 90% of them seen once, and the ten largest clones take roughly 4%. The CDR3 spans 15 residues. Germline assignment: CDR1 SGHTA and CDR2 FQGNSA. Trimming removed 1 base from V and 1 base from J; junction bases left unmatched: 1.

This receptor was obtained from a woman aged 60-75 years with COVID-19, enrolled during active disease. The V gene is TRBV7-2, the J gene TRBJ2-7, with 10 bases identical to TRBD2. Sample: peripheral blood. This CDR3 is CASSLVLAGSYEQYF. CDR3 nucleotide sequence: TGTGCCAGCAGCTTAGTACTAGCGGGGTCCTACGAGCAGTACTTC.